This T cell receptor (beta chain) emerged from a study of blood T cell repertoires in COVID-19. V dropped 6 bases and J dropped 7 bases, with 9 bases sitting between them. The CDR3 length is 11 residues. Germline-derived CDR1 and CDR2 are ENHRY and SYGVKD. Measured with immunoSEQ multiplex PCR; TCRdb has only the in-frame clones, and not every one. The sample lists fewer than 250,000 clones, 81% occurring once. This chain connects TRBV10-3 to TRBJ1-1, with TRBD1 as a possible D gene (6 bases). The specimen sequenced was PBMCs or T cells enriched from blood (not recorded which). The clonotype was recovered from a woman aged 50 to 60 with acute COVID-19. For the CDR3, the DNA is TGTGCCATCAGCCAGGGGAATGAAGCTTTCTTT. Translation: CAISQGNEAFF.